This TCR beta chain was captured in a study of cytomegalovirus exposure and HLA in healthy donors. Broader study findings: Sequencing depth across donors, presence/absence analyses assumed, was roughly uniform. Analysis was carried out at a later point, and it linked a missense DCLRE1C variant to TCR beta V- and J-gene trimming. Later work found most CMV-associated TCR beta chains apparently HLA-restricted. Cytomegalovirus association was listed for around 180 TCR beta chains.

V shed 2 bases and J shed 0 bases, with 17 bases lying between them. This CDR3 has 17 amino acids. Germline CDR1 and CDR2: MGHRA and YSYEKL. Turning to this clone: Its antigen is still unknown.

Primers for the PCR totalled 60 Vbeta and 13 Jbeta. Clones were read by immunoSEQ multiplex PCR, and TCRdb kept only the in-frame ones, dropping some. In all, the sample yields some 130,000 clones. The source of this sequence is a woman between 35 and 50 years old in good health and CMV-seropositive. The material sequenced was PBMCs. J is TRBJ2-7 and V is TRBV4-1; D unresolved. The CDR3 sequence: CASSQIMAVAISYEQYF. Written as DNA, the CDR3 is TGCGCCAGCAGCCAAATCATGGCGGTTGCAATCTCCTACGAGCAGTACTTC.